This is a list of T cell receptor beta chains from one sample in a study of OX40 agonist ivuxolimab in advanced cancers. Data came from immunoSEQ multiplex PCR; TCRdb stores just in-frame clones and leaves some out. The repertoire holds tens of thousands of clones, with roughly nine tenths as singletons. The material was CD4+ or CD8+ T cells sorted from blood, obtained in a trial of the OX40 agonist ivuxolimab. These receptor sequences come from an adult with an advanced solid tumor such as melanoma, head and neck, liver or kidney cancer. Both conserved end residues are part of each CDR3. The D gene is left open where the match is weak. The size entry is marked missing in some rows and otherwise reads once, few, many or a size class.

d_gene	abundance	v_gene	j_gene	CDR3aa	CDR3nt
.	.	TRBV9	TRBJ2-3	CASSVDGTKPDTQYF	TGTGCCAGCAGCGTAGACGGTACTAAACCAGATACGCAGTATTTT
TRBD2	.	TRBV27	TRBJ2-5	CASSPSLAEFKDTQYF	TGTGCCAGCAGTCCCAGCCTAGCGGAGTTTAAAGATACCCAGTACTTC
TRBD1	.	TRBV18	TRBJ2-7	CASSLTGGAVYEQYF	TGTGCCAGCTCATTGACAGGGGGCGCCGTGTACGAGCAGTACTTC
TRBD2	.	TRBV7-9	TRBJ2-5	CASSSTSGRGETQYF	TGTGCCAGCAGCTCGACTAGCGGGAGAGGGGAGACCCAGTACTTC
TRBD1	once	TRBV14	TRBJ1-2	CASSHSGTGFGYGYTF	TGTGCCAGCAGCCATTCCGGGACAGGGTTCGGCTATGGCTACACCTTC
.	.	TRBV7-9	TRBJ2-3	CASSLGTDTQYF	TGTGCCAGCAGCTTAGGCACAGATACGCAGTATTTT
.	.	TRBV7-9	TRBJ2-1	CASSFWGRSYNEQFF	TGTGCCAGCAGCTTTTGGGGGCGCTCCTACAATGAGCAGTTCTTC
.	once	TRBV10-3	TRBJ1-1	CAISERGQAGGTEAFF	TGTGCCATCAGTGAGCGTGGGCAGGCGGGGGGCACTGAAGCTTTCTTT
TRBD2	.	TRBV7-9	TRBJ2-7	CASSLVLAGASSEQYF	TGTGCCAGCAGCTTAGTTTTAGCGGGAGCTTCTTCCGAGCAGTACTTC
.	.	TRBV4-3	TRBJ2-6	CASSQGTDTWGANVLTF	TGCGCCAGCAGCCAAGGCACGGACACGTGGGGGGCCAACGTCCTGACTTTC
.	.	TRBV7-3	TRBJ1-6	CASSLTGMNSPLHF	TGTGCCAGCAGCTTAACAGGGATGAATTCACCCCTCCACTTT
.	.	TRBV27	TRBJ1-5	CASSATGFNQPQHF	TGTGCCAGCAGTGCTACAGGGTTCAATCAGCCCCAGCATTTT
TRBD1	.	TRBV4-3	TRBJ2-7	CASSQDVIPGQGDFYEQYF	TGCGCCAGCAGCCAAGACGTTATCCCGGGACAGGGCGACTTCTACGAGCAGTACTTC
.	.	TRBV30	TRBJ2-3	CAWSGQVGLITDTQYF	TGTGCCTGGAGTGGACAGGTGGGACTTATCACAGATACGCAGTATTTT
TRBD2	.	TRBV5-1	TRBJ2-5	CASSWKTSSQETQYF	TGCGCCAGCAGCTGGAAGACTAGCTCTCAAGAGACCCAGTACTTC
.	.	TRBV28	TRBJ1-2	CASSHYTEGGYTF	TGTGCCAGCAGTCACTACACTGAGGGGGGCTACACCTTC
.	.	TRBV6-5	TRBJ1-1	CASSGSLGAFF	TGTGCCAGCAGTGGCTCTCTCGGAGCTTTCTTT
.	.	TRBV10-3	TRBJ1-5	CAAGEGKQPQHF	TGTGCCGCGGGAGAGGGTAAACAGCCCCAGCATTTT
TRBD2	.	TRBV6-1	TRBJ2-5	CASVDPGTSTSRHF	TGTGCCAGCGTCGATCCCGGGACTAGCACTTCTAGGCACTTC
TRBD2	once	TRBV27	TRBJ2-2	CASSLLLAGGPGTGELFF	TGTGCCAGCAGTTTATTACTAGCGGGAGGGCCTGGCACCGGGGAGCTGTTTTTT
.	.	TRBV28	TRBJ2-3	CASSSIDTQYF	TGTGCCAGCAGTTCGATAGATACGCAGTATTTT
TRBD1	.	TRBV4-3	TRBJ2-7	CASSQDRTGYSYEQYF	TGCGCCAGCAGCCAAGATAGGACAGGATACTCCTACGAGCAGTACTTC
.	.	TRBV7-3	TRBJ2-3	CASSLAGASTDTQYF	TGTGCCAGCAGCTTAGCCGGGGCTAGCACAGATACGCAGTATTTT
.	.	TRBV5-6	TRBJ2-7	CASSPEGSYEQYF	TGTGCCAGCAGCCCGGAGGGGTCCTACGAGCAGTACTTC
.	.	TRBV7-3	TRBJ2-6	CATLEANVLTF	TGTGCCACTCTGGAGGCCAACGTCCTGACTTTC
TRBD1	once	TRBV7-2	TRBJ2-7	CASSDATGGLNSYEQYF	TGTGCCAGCAGCGACGCGACAGGGGGCCTAAACTCCTACGAGCAGTACTTC
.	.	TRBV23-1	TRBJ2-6	CASSRALHDLSNSGANVLTF	TGCGCCAGCAGTCGAGCCTTACACGACCTCTCGAACTCTGGGGCCAACGTCCTGACTTTC
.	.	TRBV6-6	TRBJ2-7	CASSALRGSYEQYF	TGTGCCAGCAGTGCCCTCAGGGGATCCTACGAGCAGTACTTC
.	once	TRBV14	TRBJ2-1	CASSRPGNDNEQFF	TGTGCCAGCAGCCGCCCCGGGAACGACAATGAGCAGTTCTTC
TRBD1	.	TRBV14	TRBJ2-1	CASSHVTGAEQFF	TGTGCCAGCAGCCATGTTACAGGGGCGGAGCAGTTCTTC
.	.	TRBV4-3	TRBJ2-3	CASSQEHATFSLGPDTQYF	TGCGCCAGCAGCCAAGAACATGCGACGTTTAGCCTGGGACCAGATACGCAGTATTTT
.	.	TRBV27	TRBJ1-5	CASGPVWGASNQPQHF	TGTGCCAGCGGGCCCGTTTGGGGGGCTAGCAATCAGCCCCAGCATTTT
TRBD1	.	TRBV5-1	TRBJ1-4	CASSSQGQGGNEKLFF	TGCGCCAGCAGCTCCCAAGGACAGGGCGGAAATGAAAAACTGTTTTTT
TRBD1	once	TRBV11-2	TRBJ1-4	CASSPWDSAREKLFF	TGTGCCAGCAGCCCCTGGGACAGCGCACGGGAAAAACTGTTTTTT
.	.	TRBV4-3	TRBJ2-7	CASSQDRYEQYF	TGCGCCAGCAGCCAAGATCGATACGAGCAGTACTTC
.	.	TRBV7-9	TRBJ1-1	CASSPPDSYTEAFF	TGTGCCAGCAGCCCCCCTGACAGTTACACTGAAGCTTTCTTT
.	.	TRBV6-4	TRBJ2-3	CASSDVGSATDTQYF	TGTGCCAGCAGTGACGTAGGAAGTGCCACAGATACGCAGTATTTT
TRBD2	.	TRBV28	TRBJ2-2	CASNFGLAGGAGELFF	TGTGCCAGCAATTTCGGACTAGCGGGAGGAGCCGGGGAGCTGTTTTTT
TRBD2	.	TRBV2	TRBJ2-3	CASNPLAGGSTDTQYF	TGTGCCAGCAATCCCCTAGCGGGAGGGAGCACAGATACGCAGTATTTT
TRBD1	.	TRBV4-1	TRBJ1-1	CASSPRTGHTEAFF	TGCGCCAGCAGCCCTCGGACAGGGCACACTGAAGCTTTCTTT
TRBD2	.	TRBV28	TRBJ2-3	CASSPLAGVIGTQYF	TGTGCCAGCAGTCCTCTAGCGGGAGTCATTGGTACGCAGTATTTT
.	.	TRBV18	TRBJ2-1	CASSPYFASRAYNEQFF	TGTGCCAGCTCACCGTATTTCGCTAGCAGAGCTTACAATGAGCAGTTCTTC
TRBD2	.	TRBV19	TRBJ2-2	CASSIDLEAGGGTGELFF	TGTGCCAGTAGTATAGATTTGGAAGCGGGAGGTGGTACCGGGGAGCTGTTTTTT
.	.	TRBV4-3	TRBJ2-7	CASSQARGAYEQYF	TGCGCCAGCAGCCAAGCCAGGGGGGCCTACGAGCAGTACTTC
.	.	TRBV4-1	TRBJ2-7	CASSQDLIYEQYF	TGCGCCAGCAGCCAAGACCTTATCTACGAGCAGTACTTC
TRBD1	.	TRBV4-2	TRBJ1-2	CASSQDMGQAGYGYTF	TGTGCCAGCAGCCAAGATATGGGACAGGCCGGCTATGGCTACACCTTC
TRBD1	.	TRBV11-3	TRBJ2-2	CASSSAYTGVNTGELFF	TGTGCCAGCAGCTCCGCCTACACAGGGGTGAACACCGGGGAGCTGTTTTTT
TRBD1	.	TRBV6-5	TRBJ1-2	CASSWGTAAYGYTF	TGTGCCAGCAGTTGGGGGACAGCGGCATATGGCTACACCTTC
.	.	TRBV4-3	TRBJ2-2	CASSQDRVANTGELFF	TGCGCCAGCAGCCAAGATCGGGTAGCGAACACCGGGGAGCTGTTTTTT
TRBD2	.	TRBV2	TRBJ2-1	CASSEPIAGGSGNEQFF	TGTGCCAGCAGTGAGCCGATAGCGGGAGGCTCAGGAAATGAGCAGTTCTTC
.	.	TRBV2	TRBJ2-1	CASGGRDSYNEQFF	TGTGCCAGCGGAGGGCGGGACTCCTACAATGAGCAGTTCTTC